The 6 T cell receptor beta chains in this list originate from one sample, sequenced in a study of cytomegalovirus exposure and HLA in healthy donors. 60 Vbeta and 13 Jbeta primers were used in PCR. Produced via immunoSEQ multiplex PCR; TCRdb's table is partial and in-frame only. The sample records 150,000 to 200,000 clones, 82% being singletons. The sample taken for sequencing was PBMCs. The receptor source for this set is a girl aged 10 to 17 in good health and CMV-seropositive.

The count of this clone is one. The chain is built from TRBV7-9 and TRBJ2-3; D ambiguous. V lost 4 bases and J lost 4, with 9 bases in between. Germline V gene sequence: CDR1 SEHNR, CDR2 FQNEAQ (reference sequence). The CDR3 totals 13 residues. CDR3 residues: CASSYLEADTQYF. CDR3 DNA: TGTGCCAGCAGCTACCTTGAGGCAGATACGCAGTATTTT.

There are a few counts of this clone. This chain uses TRBV10-3 with TRBJ1-3, with unresolved D. Germline CDR1 ENHRY, CDR2 SYGVKD. V dropped 10 bases and J dropped 4 bases, with 8 bases sitting between them. The CDR3 contains 11 residues. CDR3: CASGIGNTIYF. The CDR3 DNA is TGTGCCAGCGGGATAGGAAACACCATATATTTT.

The J gene is TRBJ2-1, the V gene TRBV4-2, with D possibly matching TRBD2 (5 bases). This CDR3 comprises 16 residues. The V and J ends lost 4 bases and 5 bases respectively, with 18 bases between them. CDR1 LGHNA and CDR2 YNFKEQ come from the germline V gene. The CDR3 reads CASSPSQLESHNEQFF. CDR3 DNA sequence: TGTGCCAGCAGCCCCTCCCAACTAGAGTCCCACAATGAGCAGTTCTTC.

In DNA, the CDR3 is TGTGCCAGCAGCTTATTAGCCCCCGGGACTGAAGCTTTCTTT. Its protein is CASSLLAPGTEAFF. The chain employs TRBV11-2 and TRBJ1-1; no clear D gene. V lost 2 bases, J lost 5 bases, and 12 bases lay in between. Germline CDR1 SGHAT, CDR2 FQNNGV. This CDR3 has 14 residues.

The chain combines TRBV7-2 with TRBJ1-1; a possible D gene is TRBD1 (6 bases). This CDR3 spans 12 amino acids. Trimming cost V 11 bases and J 5 bases, with 15 bases left between them. Germline CDR1 is SGHTA and CDR2 is FQGNSA. This chain's CDR3 is CALSTGGTEAFF. The CDR3, as DNA: TGTGCCCTTTCGACAGGAGGTACTGAAGCTTTCTTT.

CDR3 protein: CASSGQGSGTNEKLFF. For the CDR3, the DNA is TGTGCCAGCAGTGGACAGGGGTCGGGAACTAATGAAAAACTGTTTTTT. The chain has TRBV6-6 and TRBJ1-4; 9 positions agree with TRBD1. This CDR3 contains 16 residues. CDR1 is MNHNY and CDR2 is SVGAGI in the germline V gene (reference sequence). With 5 bases clipped from V and 1 base from J, the junction kept 5 bases outside the gene matches.